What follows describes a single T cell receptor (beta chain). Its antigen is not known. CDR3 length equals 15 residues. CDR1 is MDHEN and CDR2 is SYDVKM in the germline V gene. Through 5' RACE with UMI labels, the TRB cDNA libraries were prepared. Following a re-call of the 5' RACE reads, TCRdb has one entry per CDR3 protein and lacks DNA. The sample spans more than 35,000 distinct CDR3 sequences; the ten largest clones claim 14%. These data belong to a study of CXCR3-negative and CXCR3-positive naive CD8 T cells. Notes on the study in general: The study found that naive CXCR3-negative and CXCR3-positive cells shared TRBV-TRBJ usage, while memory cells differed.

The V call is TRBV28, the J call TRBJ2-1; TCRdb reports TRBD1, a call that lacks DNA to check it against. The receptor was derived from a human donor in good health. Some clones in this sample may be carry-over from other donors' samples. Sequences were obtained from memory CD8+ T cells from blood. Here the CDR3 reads CASSSGTGQYNEQFF. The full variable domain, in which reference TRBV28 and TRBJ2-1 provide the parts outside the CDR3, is DVKVTQSSRYLVKRTGEKVFLECVQDMDHENMFWYRQDPGLGLRLIYFSYDVKMKEKGDIPEGYSVSREKKERFSLILESASTNQTSMYLCASSSGTGQYNEQFFGPGTRLTVL.